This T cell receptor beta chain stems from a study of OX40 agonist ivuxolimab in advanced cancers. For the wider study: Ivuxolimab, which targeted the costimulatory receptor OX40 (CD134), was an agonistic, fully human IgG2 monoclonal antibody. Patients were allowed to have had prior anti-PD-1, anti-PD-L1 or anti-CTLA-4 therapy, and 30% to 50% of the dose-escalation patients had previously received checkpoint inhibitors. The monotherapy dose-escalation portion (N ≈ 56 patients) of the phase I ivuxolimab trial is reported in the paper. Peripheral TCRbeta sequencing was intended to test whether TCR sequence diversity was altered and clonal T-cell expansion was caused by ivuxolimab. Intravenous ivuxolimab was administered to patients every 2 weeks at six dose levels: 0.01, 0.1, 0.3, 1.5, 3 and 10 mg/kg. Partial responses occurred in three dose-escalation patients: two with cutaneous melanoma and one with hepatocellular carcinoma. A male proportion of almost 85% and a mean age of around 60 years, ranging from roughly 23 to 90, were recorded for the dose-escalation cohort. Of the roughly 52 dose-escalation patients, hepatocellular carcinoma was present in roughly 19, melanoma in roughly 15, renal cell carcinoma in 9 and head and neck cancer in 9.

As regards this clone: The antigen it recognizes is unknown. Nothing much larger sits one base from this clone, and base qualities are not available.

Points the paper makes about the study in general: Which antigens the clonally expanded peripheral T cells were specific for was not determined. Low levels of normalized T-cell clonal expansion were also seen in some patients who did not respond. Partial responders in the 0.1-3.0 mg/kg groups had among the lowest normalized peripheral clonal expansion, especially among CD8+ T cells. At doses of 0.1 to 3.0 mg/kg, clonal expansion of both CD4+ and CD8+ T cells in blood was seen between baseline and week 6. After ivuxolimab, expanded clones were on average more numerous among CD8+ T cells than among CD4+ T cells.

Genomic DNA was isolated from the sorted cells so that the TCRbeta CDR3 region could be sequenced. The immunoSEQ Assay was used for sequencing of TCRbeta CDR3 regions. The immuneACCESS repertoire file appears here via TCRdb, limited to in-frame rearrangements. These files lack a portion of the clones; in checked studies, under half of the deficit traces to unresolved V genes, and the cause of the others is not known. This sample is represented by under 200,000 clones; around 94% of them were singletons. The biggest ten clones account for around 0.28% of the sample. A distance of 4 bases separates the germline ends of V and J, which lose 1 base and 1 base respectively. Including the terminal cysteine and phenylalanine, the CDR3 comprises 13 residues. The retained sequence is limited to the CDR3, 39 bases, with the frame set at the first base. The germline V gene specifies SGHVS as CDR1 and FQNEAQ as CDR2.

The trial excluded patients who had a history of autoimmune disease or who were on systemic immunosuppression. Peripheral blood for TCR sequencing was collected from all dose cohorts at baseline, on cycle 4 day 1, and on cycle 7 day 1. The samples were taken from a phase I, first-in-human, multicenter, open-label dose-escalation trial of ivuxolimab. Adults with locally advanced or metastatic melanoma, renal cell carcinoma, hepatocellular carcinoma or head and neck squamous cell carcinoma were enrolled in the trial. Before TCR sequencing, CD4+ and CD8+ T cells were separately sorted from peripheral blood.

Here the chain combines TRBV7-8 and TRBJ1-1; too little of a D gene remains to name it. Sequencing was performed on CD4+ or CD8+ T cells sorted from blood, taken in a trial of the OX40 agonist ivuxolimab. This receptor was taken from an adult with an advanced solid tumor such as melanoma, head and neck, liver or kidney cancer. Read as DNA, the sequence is TGTGCCAGCAGCTTAGTGACGAACACTGAAGCTTTCTTT. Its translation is CASSLVTNTEAFF. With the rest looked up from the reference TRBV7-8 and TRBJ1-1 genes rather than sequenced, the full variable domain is GAGVSQSPRYKVAKRGQDVALRCDPISGHVSLFWYQQALGQGPEFLTYFQNEAQLDKSGLPSDRFFAERPEGSVSTLKIQRTQQEDSAVYLCASSLVTNTEAFFGQGTRLTVV.